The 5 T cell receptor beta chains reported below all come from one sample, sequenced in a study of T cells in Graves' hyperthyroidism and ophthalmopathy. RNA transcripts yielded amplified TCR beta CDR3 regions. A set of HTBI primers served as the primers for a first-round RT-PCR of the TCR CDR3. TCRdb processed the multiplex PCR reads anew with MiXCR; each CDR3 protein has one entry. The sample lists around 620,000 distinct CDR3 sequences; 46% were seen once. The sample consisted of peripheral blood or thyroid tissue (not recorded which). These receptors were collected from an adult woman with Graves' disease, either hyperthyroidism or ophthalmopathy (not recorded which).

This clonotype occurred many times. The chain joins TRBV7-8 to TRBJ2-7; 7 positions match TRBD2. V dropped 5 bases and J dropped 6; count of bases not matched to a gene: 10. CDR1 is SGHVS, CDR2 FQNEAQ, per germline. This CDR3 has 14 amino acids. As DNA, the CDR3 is TGTGCCAGCAGCCCAGCGGGACGGGGACTCGAGCAGTACTTC. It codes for CASSPAGRGLEQYF.

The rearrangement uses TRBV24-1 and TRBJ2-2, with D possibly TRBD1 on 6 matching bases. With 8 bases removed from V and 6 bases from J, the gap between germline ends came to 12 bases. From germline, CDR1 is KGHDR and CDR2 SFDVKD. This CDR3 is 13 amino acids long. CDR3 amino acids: CATTEQGAGELFF. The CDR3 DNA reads TGTGCCACCACTGAACAGGGCGCCGGGGAGCTGTTTTTT.

The CDR3 bases are TGTGCCAGCTCACCGGGGGATGGTCAGCCCCAGCATTTT. This codes for CASSPGDGQPQHF. The V gene is TRBV18, the J gene TRBJ1-5; a possible D gene is TRBD1 (5 bases). The CDR3 has 13 amino acids. The V end lost 3 bases, the J end lost 6 bases, and 9 bases lay between the germline ends. The germline CDR1 and CDR2 sequences are KGHSH and LQKENI. The whole variable domain, filled in from reference TRBV18 and TRBJ1-5, reads NAGVMQNPRHLVRRRGQEARLRCSPMKGHSHVYWYRQLPEEGLKFMVYLQKENIIDESGMPKERFSAEFPKEGPSILRIQQVVRGDSAAYFCASSPGDGQPQHFGDGTRLSIL.

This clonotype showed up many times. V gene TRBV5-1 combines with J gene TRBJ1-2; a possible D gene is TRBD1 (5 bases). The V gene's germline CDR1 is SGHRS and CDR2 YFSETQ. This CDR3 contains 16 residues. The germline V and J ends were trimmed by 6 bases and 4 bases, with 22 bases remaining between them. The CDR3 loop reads CASTQRGPGERYGYTF. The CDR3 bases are TGCGCCAGCACACAGAGGGGACCGGGGGAGCGCTATGGCTACACCTTC.

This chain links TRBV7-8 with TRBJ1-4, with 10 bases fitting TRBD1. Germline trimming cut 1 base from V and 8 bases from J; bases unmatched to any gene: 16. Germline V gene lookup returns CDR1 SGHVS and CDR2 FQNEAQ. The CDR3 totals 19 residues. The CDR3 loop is CASSLGPLGQGMLGEKLFF. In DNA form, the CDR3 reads TGTGCCAGCAGCTTAGGTCCATTGGGACAGGGGATGCTCGGCGAAAAACTGTTTTTT.